Included here is one T cell receptor beta chain sequence, with context. The antigen is undetermined. Assay used: immunoSEQ multiplex PCR; TCRdb lists only in-frame clones, some missing. The sample holds around 70,000 clones, 84% seen once. This sample was included in a study of OX40 agonist ivuxolimab in advanced cancers. Across the whole study: Ivuxolimab is a fully human IgG2 antibody that activates OX40 (CD134). Patients receiving dose escalation had hepatocellular carcinoma, melanoma, renal cell or head and neck cancer. Whole-study findings and limits: At doses 0.1 to 3.0 mg/kg, CD4+ and CD8+ clones expanded. Some nonresponders additionally presented with little normalized T-cell clonal expansion.

The CDR3 sequence is 13 residues long. Trimming removed 4 bases from V and 5 bases from J, with 14 bases in between. Germline values: CDR1 SQVTM, CDR2 ANQGSEA. The V call is TRBV29-1, the J call TRBJ2-5, with unresolved D. The source is an adult with an advanced solid tumor such as melanoma, head and neck, liver or kidney cancer. The sequenced sample was CD4+ or CD8+ T cells sorted from blood, obtained in a trial of the OX40 agonist ivuxolimab. CDR3 DNA sequence: TGCAGCGTTGGGGCCTCCCGTGGGGAGACCCAGTACTTC. Encoded protein: CSVGASRGETQYF.